The table lists the clone carrying this T cell receptor beta chain with a few counts. This sample is drawn from a study of response to subunit inactivated influenza vaccine. TCRdb re-derived calls from the RT-PCR reads in MiXCR, one entry per CDR3 protein. The data contain 860,000 or so distinct CDR3 sequences, about 20% of them singletons. This CDR3 has 16 residues. Germline V CDR1 and CDR2: SGHRS, YFSETQ. Losses at the gene ends were 6 bases for V and 0 bases for J; bases not matched to a gene: 9. V is TRBV5-1 and J is TRBJ2-1, with TRBD2 matching over 7 bases. This material consisted of PBMCs from blood, taken roughly 5 days after vaccination. This TCR was recovered from a man between 50 and 59 years old who received an inactivated influenza vaccine. CDR3 sequence (DNA): TGCGCCAGCACTAGCGGTGCCCTGCCCTCCTACAATGAGCAGTTCTTC. Its protein product is CASTSGALPSYNEQFF.